Listed below are T cell receptor beta chains from one sample, sequenced in a study of T cell responses to AZD1222 COVID-19 vaccine. Repertoires were generated with immunoSEQ multiplex PCR, while TCRdb's copy carries only in-frame clones and drops some. Of 110,000 to 150,000 clones detected, 93% appear once; the ten largest clones hold under 6.5%. Sequenced here: peripheral blood, sampled on day 0 of AZD1222 vaccination. These receptors all come from an adult in good health. Both conserved end residues are part of each CDR3. The D gene is left open where the match is weak. The listing skips clone size in some rows; elsewhere it reads once, few, many or a size class.

J: TRBJ2-1
V: TRBV5-4
size: .
D: TRBD2
CDR3: CASSGGWGGSVYNEQFF
DNA: TGTGCCAGCAGCGGCGGTTGGGGCGGGAGCGTCTACAATGAGCAGTTCTTC

J: TRBJ2-3
V: TRBV7-9
size: .
D: .
CDR3: CASSPRSSPDTQYF
DNA: TGTGCCAGCAGCCCTAGGAGCTCCCCCGATACGCAGTATTTT

J: TRBJ2-2
V: TRBV4-1
size: .
D: TRBD2
CDR3: CASSQAISGPFTGELFF
DNA: TGCGCCAGCAGCCAAGCAATTAGCGGGCCTTTTACGGGGGAGCTGTTTTTT

J: TRBJ2-2
V: TRBV3-1/TRBV3-2
size: .
D: .
CDR3: CASSQDVITGELFF
DNA: TGTGCCAGCAGCCAAGACGTAATAACCGGGGAGCTGTTTTTT

J: TRBJ2-2
V: TRBV7-2
size: once
D: TRBD2
CDR3: CASSYLLAGSGELFF
DNA: TGTGCCAGCAGCTATCTACTAGCGGGATCCGGGGAGCTGTTTTTT

J: TRBJ1-4
V: TRBV18
size: .
D: .
CDR3: CASSPEGRQLRTNEKLFF
DNA: TGTGCCAGCTCACCAGAGGGGCGACAATTAAGGACTAATGAAAAACTGTTTTTT

J: TRBJ2-5
V: TRBV27
size: .
D: TRBD1
CDR3: CASSRRGLGTQYF
DNA: TGTGCCAGCAGTCGAAGGGGGCTGGGGACCCAGTACTTC

J: TRBJ2-1
V: TRBV27
size: .
D: .
CDR3: CASSFAAGRYNEQFF
DNA: TGTGCCAGCAGTTTCGCCGCGGGACGGTACAATGAGCAGTTCTTC

J: TRBJ2-1
V: TRBV9
size: .
D: .
CDR3: CASSPYNIDNEQFF
DNA: TGTGCCAGCAGCCCCTACAATATTGACAATGAGCAGTTCTTC

J: TRBJ2-7
V: TRBV15
size: .
D: .
CDR3: CATSRAATAYEQYF
DNA: TGTGCCACCAGCAGAGCAGCCACGGCTTACGAGCAGTACTTC

J: TRBJ1-1
V: TRBV6-5
size: .
D: .
CDR3: CASSSDGQNTEAFF
DNA: TGTGCCAGCAGTTCGGACGGGCAGAACACTGAAGCTTTCTTT

J: TRBJ1-3
V: TRBV5-4
size: .
D: .
CDR3: CASSPDSDPGNTIYF
DNA: TGTGCCAGCAGCCCCGACAGCGACCCGGGAAACACCATATATTTT

J: TRBJ1-2
V: TRBV5-4
size: .
D: .
CDR3: CASSSQGIGGYTF
DNA: TGTGCCAGCAGCTCGCAGGGGATCGGTGGCTACACCTTC

J: TRBJ1-1
V: TRBV9
size: .
D: .
CDR3: CASSPGAGVNTEAFF
DNA: TGTGCCAGCAGCCCTGGAGCGGGGGTGAACACTGAAGCTTTCTTT

J: TRBJ2-1
V: TRBV19
size: .
D: .
CDR3: CASTPSGTLPGNEQFF
DNA: TGTGCCAGTACCCCTTCCGGGACCCTTCCGGGTAATGAGCAGTTCTTC

J: TRBJ1-4
V: TRBV5-1
size: .
D: .
CDR3: CASSPLDRNEKLFF
DNA: TGCGCCAGCAGCCCGCTGGACAGAAATGAAAAACTGTTTTTT

J: TRBJ1-4
V: TRBV30
size: .
D: TRBD1
CDR3: CAWSSQTGGKNEKLFF
DNA: TGTGCCTGGAGTTCCCAGACAGGGGGCAAAAATGAAAAACTGTTTTTT

J: TRBJ2-7
V: TRBV10-1
size: .
D: .
CDR3: CASSPGGAYEQYF
DNA: TGCGCCAGCAGCCCCGGGGGAGCCTACGAGCAGTACTTC

J: TRBJ1-6
V: TRBV30
size: .
D: .
CDR3: CASRQSNYNSPLHF
DNA: TGTGCCTCCCGACAGTCGAACTATAATTCACCCCTCCACTTT

J: TRBJ1-1
V: TRBV7-8
size: .
D: .
CDR3: CASFPPGNTEAFF
DNA: TGTGCCAGCTTCCCCCCGGGGAACACTGAAGCTTTCTTT

J: TRBJ2-1
V: TRBV30
size: .
D: .
CDR3: CAWSVRGVHEQFF
DNA: TGTGCCTGGAGTGTACGCGGGGTGCATGAGCAGTTCTTC

J: TRBJ2-7
V: TRBV5-1
size: .
D: TRBD2
CDR3: CASRLRPGLALYEQYF
DNA: TGCGCCAGCAGACTGAGGCCGGGACTAGCCCTTTACGAGCAGTACTTC

J: TRBJ1-1
V: TRBV27
size: .
D: .
CDR3: CASSFTDSFEAFF
DNA: TGTGCCAGCAGTTTCACCGACAGCTTTGAAGCTTTCTTT

J: TRBJ1-4
V: TRBV19
size: .
D: TRBD1
CDR3: CASSYRTGGNEKLFF
DNA: TGTGCCAGTAGCTACAGGACAGGGGGGAATGAAAAACTGTTTTTT

J: TRBJ1-2
V: TRBV13
size: .
D: TRBD1
CDR3: CASSDRTGVHGYTF
DNA: TGTGCCAGCAGCGACCGGACAGGGGTGCATGGCTACACCTTC

J: TRBJ2-5
V: TRBV28
size: .
D: .
CDR3: CASSLVSGPNGWETQYF
DNA: TGTGCCAGCAGTTTAGTTTCGGGCCCGAACGGTTGGGAGACCCAGTACTTC

J: TRBJ2-7
V: TRBV30
size: .
D: .
CDR3: CAWSDEGEGYEQYF
DNA: TGTGCCTGGAGTGATGAGGGGGAAGGTTACGAGCAGTACTTC

J: TRBJ2-1
V: TRBV14
size: .
D: .
CDR3: CASSPEVGLNNEQFF
DNA: TGTGCCAGCAGCCCGGAGGTGGGTTTAAACAATGAGCAGTTCTTC

J: TRBJ1-3
V: TRBV6-1
size: .
D: .
CDR3: CASSEFAGSGNTIYF
DNA: TGTGCCAGCAGTGAATTCGCAGGGTCTGGAAACACCATATATTTT

J: TRBJ2-1
V: TRBV11-2
size: few
D: .
CDR3: CASSLSSGGVGEQFF
DNA: TGTGCCAGCAGCTTGTCGAGCGGAGGCGTCGGTGAGCAGTTCTTC

J: TRBJ2-2
V: TRBV3-1/TRBV3-2
size: .
D: .
CDR3: CASSQDLTNTGELFF
DNA: TGTGCCAGCAGCCAAGATTTGACGAACACCGGGGAGCTGTTTTTT

J: TRBJ1-4
V: TRBV3-1/TRBV3-2
size: .
D: .
CDR3: CASSPSFPDNRYNEKLFF
DNA: TGTGCCAGCAGCCCCAGCTTTCCGGACAACCGTTATAATGAAAAACTGTTTTTT

J: TRBJ2-1
V: TRBV5-5
size: .
D: .
CDR3: CASSLGTNEQFF
DNA: TGTGCCAGCAGCTTGGGGACGAATGAGCAGTTCTTC

J: TRBJ2-7
V: TRBV2
size: .
D: TRBD2
CDR3: CASSGRGRASDEQYF
DNA: TGTGCCAGCAGTGGTCGTGGGAGGGCCTCTGACGAGCAGTACTTC

J: TRBJ2-1
V: TRBV7-3
size: .
D: TRBD2
CDR3: CASSLSTGGWNEQFF
DNA: TGTGCCAGCAGCTTAAGTACGGGAGGGTGGAATGAGCAGTTCTTC

J: TRBJ2-5
V: TRBV14
size: .
D: .
CDR3: CASSLDSRRQRTQYF
DNA: TGTGCCAGCAGTCTGGACAGCCGGCGGCAACGGACCCAGTACTTC

J: TRBJ2-2
V: TRBV6-5
size: .
D: TRBD1
CDR3: CASPGQGAWGTLFF
DNA: TGTGCCAGCCCGGGACAGGGGGCGTGGGGTACGCTGTTTTTT

J: TRBJ2-5
V: TRBV2
size: .
D: .
CDR3: CASSGGGSQETQYF
DNA: TGTGCCAGCAGTGGGGGGGGCAGCCAAGAGACCCAGTACTTC

J: TRBJ1-5
V: TRBV7-7
size: .
D: .
CDR3: CASLRDGMGRNQPQHF
DNA: TGTGCCAGCCTTAGAGATGGGATGGGACGCAATCAGCCCCAGCATTTT

J: TRBJ2-3
V: TRBV27
size: .
D: TRBD1
CDR3: CASSSWTGGEDTQYF
DNA: TGTGCCAGCAGCTCGTGGACAGGGGGTGAAGATACGCAGTATTTT

J: TRBJ2-7
V: TRBV2
size: .
D: TRBD1
CDR3: CASSTGQGYEQYF
DNA: TGTGCCAGCAGTACGGGACAGGGATACGAGCAGTACTTC

J: TRBJ1-5
V: TRBV30
size: .
D: TRBD1
CDR3: CAWSGTGRQPQHF
DNA: TGTGCCTGGAGCGGGACAGGGCGGCAGCCCCAGCATTTT

J: TRBJ1-1
V: TRBV5-1
size: .
D: .
CDR3: CASSLRPEGDTEAFF
DNA: TGCGCCAGCAGCTTGCGTCCAGAGGGGGACACTGAAGCTTTCTTT

J: TRBJ1-6
V: TRBV30
size: .
D: .
CDR3: CAWRGQRDSPLHF
DNA: TGTGCCTGGAGGGGTCAGAGAGATTCACCCCTCCACTTT

J: TRBJ2-1
V: TRBV21-1
size: .
D: .
CDR3: CASSSPGTSGSSISYNEQFF
DNA: TGTGCCAGCAGCAGTCCCGGGACTAGCGGGAGTTCTATCTCCTACAATGAGCAGTTCTTC

J: TRBJ2-4
V: TRBV20-1
size: .
D: .
CDR3: CSASQLAKNIQYF
DNA: TGCAGTGCTAGTCAACTAGCCAAAAACATTCAGTACTTC